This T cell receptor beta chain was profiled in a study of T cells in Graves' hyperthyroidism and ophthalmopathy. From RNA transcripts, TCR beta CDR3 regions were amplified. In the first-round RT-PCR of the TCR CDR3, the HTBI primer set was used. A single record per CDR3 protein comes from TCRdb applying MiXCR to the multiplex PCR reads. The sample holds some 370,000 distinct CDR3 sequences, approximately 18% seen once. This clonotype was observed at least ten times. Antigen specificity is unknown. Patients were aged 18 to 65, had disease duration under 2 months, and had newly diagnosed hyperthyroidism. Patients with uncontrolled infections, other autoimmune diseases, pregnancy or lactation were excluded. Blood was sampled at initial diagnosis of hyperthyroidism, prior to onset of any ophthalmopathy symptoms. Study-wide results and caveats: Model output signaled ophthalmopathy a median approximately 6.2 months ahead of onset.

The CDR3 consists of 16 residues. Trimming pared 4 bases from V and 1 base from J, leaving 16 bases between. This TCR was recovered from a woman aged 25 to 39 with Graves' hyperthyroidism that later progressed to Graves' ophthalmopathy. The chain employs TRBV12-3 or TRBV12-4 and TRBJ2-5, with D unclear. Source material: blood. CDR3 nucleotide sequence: TGTGCCAGCAGTTCCACGGCCGGTACAGCCCAAGAGACCCAGTACTTC. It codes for CASSSTAGTAQETQYF.